A single sample gave rise to the 17 T cell receptor beta chains below, sequenced in a study of Graves' ophthalmopathy and Graves' hyperthyroidism. As the template, RNA transcripts were used to amplify TCR beta CDR3 regions. HTBI primers were used in a first-round RT-PCR, which preceded a second-round multiplex PCR. TCRdb used MiXCR to reprocess the multiplex PCR reads, holding one entry per CDR3 protein. The sample includes 200,000 to 300,000 distinct CDR3 sequences, 45% of them seen just once. Input material: peripheral blood. Every receptor here comes from an adult man with Graves' ophthalmopathy.

This clonotype was picked up a small number of times. This chain uses TRBV7-9 with TRBJ2-7; 7 bases align to TRBD1. Trimming removed 8 bases from V and 0 bases from J; junction bases left unmatched: 4. This CDR3 region has 13 residues. From germline, CDR1 is SEHNR and CDR2 FQNEAQ (reference sequence). The CDR3 sequence is CASAQGYSYEQYF. DNA for the CDR3: TGTGCCAGCGCACAGGGGTACTCCTACGAGCAGTACTTC.

The chain recombines TRBV7-2 with TRBJ1-3; the D is unclear. Trimming pared 5 bases from V and 4 bases from J, leaving 9 bases between. The CDR3 loop spans 13 amino acids. Germline CDR1 and CDR2: SGHTA and FQGNSA. The DNA of the CDR3 is TGTGCCAGCAGCCAATTGAGGGGAAACACCATATATTTT. Its protein product is CASSQLRGNTIYF.

The chain joins TRBV12-3 or TRBV12-4 to TRBJ2-5, with unresolved D. This CDR3 is 14 amino acids long. Trimming left V 7 bases short and J 2 bases short, with 14 bases between. CDR3 protein: CASTEGPAQETQYF. CDR3 coding DNA: TGTGCCAGCACCGAAGGACCGGCACAAGAGACCCAGTACTTC.

The rearrangement uses TRBV10-3 and TRBJ2-7; D is ambiguous. V lost 10 bases to trimming and J lost 4 bases, with 20 bases between them. The CDR3 sequence is 14 residues long. The germline CDR1 and CDR2 sequences are ENHRY and SYGVKD. CDR3 bases: TGTGCCAGCTCACCGGGCCCAGCGCCGTACGAGCAGTACTTC. This gives the protein CASSPGPAPYEQYF.

The CDR3 here is CATAPDRGQGTQYF. CDR3 in DNA: TGTGCCACCGCCCCGGACAGGGGGCAGGGGACCCAGTACTTC. The chain joins TRBV19 to TRBJ2-5; 11 bases line up with TRBD1. Germline V gene lookup returns CDR1 LNHDA and CDR2 SQIVND (reference sequence). The CDR3 is 14 amino acids. V shed 10 bases and J 7 bases; nucleotides not matched to a gene: 11.

The rearrangement joins TRBV27 to TRBJ2-7; 13 nucleotides align to TRBD2. The CDR3 runs to 15 residues. With 4 bases clipped from V and 3 bases from J, the junction kept 3 bases outside the gene matches. In germline, CDR1 is MNHEY, CDR2 SMNVEV (reference sequence). The CDR3 loop is CASSSRLAGGYEQYF. The CDR3 DNA reads TGTGCCAGCAGTTCAAGACTAGCGGGGGGCTACGAGCAGTACTTC.

The chain carries TRBV29-1 and TRBJ2-7; 10 nucleotides match TRBD1. Per the germline V gene, CDR1 is SQVTM and CDR2 is ANQGSEA. The CDR3 sequence is 13 residues long. Unmatched junction bases numbered 7, after V lost 5 bases and J lost 6 bases. The CDR3 here is CSVYGQGGSEQYF. CDR3 bases: TGCAGCGTTTATGGACAGGGGGGAAGCGAGCAGTACTTC.

The gene calls are TRBV7-9 and TRBJ2-2; unclear D gene. Germline values: CDR1 SEHNR, CDR2 FQNEAQ (reference sequence). CDR3 length: 13 residues. The V end was cut by 1 base, the J end by 5 bases, with 5 bases between. The CDR3 here is CASSLDDTGELFF. CDR3 DNA: TGTGCCAGCAGCTTAGACGATACCGGGGAGCTGTTTTTT.

This chain links TRBV28 with TRBJ1-1; D remains unclear. Trimming removed 3 bases from V and 7 bases from J, with 6 bases in between. Germline V lookup: CDR1 MDHEN, CDR2 SYDVKM. The CDR3 sequence is 11 residues long. CDR3 region: CASSLVHEAFF. Here the CDR3 DNA reads TGTGCCAGCAGTTTGGTTCATGAAGCTTTCTTT.

There are many counts of this clonotype. The chain couples TRBV25-1 to TRBJ2-2, with D possibly being TRBD2 (6 bases). Trimming pared 4 bases from V and 6 bases from J, leaving 12 bases between. Germline V gene sequence: CDR1 MGHDK, CDR2 SYGVNS. This CDR3 comprises 14 residues. CDR3 bases: TGTGCCAGCAGTGTGGCTAGCGTGGCCGGGGAGCTGTTTTTT. Its translation: CASSVASVAGELFF.

The rearrangement uses TRBV9 and TRBJ2-7; possibly TRBD1 or TRBD2 for D (5 bases each). Germline loops: CDR1 SGDLS, CDR2 YYNGEE. CDR3 size: 14 residues. Trimming cost V 0 bases and J 7 bases, with 14 bases left between them. The CDR3 sequence is CASSVDQGPREQYF. In DNA, the CDR3 is TGTGCCAGCAGCGTAGATCAGGGACCGAGGGAGCAGTACTTC.

The V gene is TRBV16, the J gene TRBJ1-1; 8 nucleotides agree with TRBD1. This CDR3 spans 13 amino acids. The junction had 7 bases not matched to a gene; V was cut back by 0 bases and J by 13 bases. Germline V CDR1 and CDR2: KGHSY, FQNENV. CDR3 DNA sequence: TGTGCCAGCAGCCAATCAGACAGGGGCCCGATTTTCTTT. Its protein product is CASSQSDRGPIFF.

This clonotype was observed a few times. The V gene is TRBV10-3, the J gene TRBJ2-7; tentatively, D is TRBD2 (5 bases). CDR1 and CDR2 (germline): ENHRY, SYGVKD. The CDR3 is 13 residues long. V was shortened by 10 bases and J by 4 bases, with 17 bases between the two germline ends. The CDR3 loop is CASRPAGGYEQYF. The CDR3 region has the DNA TGTGCCAGCAGACCTGCAGGAGGTTACGAGCAGTACTTC.

The genes are TRBV9 and TRBJ2-2; 8 bases line up with TRBD1. Unmatched junction bases numbered 5, after V lost 3 bases and J lost 1 base. In germline, CDR1 is SGDLS, CDR2 YYNGEE. The CDR3 is 16 amino acids. CDR3 bases: TGTGCCAGCAGCGGACCACAGGGGGTGAACACCGGGGAGCTGTTTTTT. Protein product: CASSGPQGVNTGELFF.

This clonotype was counted only a few times. The chain links TRBV2 to TRBJ1-1, with TRBD1 as a possible D gene (6 bases). The CDR3 spans 13 residues. Trimming took off 6 bases at V and 3 bases at J, with 11 bases between the two ends. Germline V CDR1 and CDR2: SNHLY, FYNNEI. As DNA, the CDR3 is TGTGCCAGCAGCTGGGGGGGGCACACTGAAGCTTTCTTT. It specifies CASSWGGHTEAFF.

This clonotype turned up a few times. The chain employs TRBV24-1 and TRBJ1-2, with D unresolved. V was pared by 4 bases and J by 4 bases, with 15 bases between. From germline, CDR1 is KGHDR and CDR2 SFDVKD. CDR3 size: 15 residues. The CDR3 region is CATSDHPGPPYGYTF. Here the CDR3 DNA reads TGTGCCACCAGTGACCACCCGGGCCCTCCCTATGGCTACACCTTC.

The J gene is TRBJ1-4, the V gene TRBV20-1, with D perhaps TRBD1 (5 bases). The CDR3 contains 15 residues. CDR1 is DFQATT, CDR2 SNEGSKA, per germline (reference sequence). The V and J ends lost 2 bases and 0 bases respectively, with 10 bases between them. CDR3 nucleotide sequence: TGCAGTGCTAGAATTGACAGCTCAACTAATGAAAAACTGTTTTTT. Translated, it gives CSARIDSSTNEKLFF.